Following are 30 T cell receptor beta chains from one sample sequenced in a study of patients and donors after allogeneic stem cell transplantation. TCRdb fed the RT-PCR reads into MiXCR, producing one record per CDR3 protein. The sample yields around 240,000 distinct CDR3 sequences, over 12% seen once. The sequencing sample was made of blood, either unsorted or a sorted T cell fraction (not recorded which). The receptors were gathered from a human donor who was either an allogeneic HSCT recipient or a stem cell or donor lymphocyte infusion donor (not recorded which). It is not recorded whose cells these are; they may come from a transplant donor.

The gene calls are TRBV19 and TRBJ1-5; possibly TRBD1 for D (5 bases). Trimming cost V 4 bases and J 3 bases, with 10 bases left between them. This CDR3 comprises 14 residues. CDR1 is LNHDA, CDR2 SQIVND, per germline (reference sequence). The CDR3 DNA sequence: TGTGCCAGTAGTACCGACAGCTTCAATCAGCCCCAGCATTTT. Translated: CASSTDSFNQPQHF.

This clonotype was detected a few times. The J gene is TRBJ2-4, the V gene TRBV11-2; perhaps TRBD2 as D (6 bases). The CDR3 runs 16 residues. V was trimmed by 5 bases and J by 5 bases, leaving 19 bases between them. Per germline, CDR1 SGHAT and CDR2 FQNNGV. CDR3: CASSPGDRTIENIQYF. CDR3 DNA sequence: TGTGCCAGCAGCCCGGGGGACCGCACAATCGAAAACATTCAGTACTTC.

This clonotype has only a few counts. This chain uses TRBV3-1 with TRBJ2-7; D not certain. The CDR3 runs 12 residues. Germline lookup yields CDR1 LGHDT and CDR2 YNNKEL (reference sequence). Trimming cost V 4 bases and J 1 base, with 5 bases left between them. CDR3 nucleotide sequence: TGTGCCAGCAGCCTGAATTCCTACGAGCAGTACTTC. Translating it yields CASSLNSYEQYF.

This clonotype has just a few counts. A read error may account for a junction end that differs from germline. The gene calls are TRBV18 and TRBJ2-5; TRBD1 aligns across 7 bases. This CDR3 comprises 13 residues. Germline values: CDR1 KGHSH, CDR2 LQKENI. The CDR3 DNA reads TGTGCCAGCTCCCAGGGGGACCAAAAGACCCAGTACTTC. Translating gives CASSQGDQKTQYF.

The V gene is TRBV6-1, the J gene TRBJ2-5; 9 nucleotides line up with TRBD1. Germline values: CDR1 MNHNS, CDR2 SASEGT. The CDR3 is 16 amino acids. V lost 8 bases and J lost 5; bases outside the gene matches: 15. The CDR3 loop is CASSRASGQGMETQYF. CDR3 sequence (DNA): TGTGCCAGCTCTAGGGCCTCCGGACAGGGGATGGAGACCCAGTACTTC.

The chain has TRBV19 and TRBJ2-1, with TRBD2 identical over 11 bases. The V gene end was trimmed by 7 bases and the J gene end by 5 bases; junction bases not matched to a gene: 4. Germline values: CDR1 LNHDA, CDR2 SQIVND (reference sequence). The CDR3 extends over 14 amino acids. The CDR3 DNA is TGTGCCAGTAACCCGGGACTAGCGGACAATGAGCAGTTCTTC. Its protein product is CASNPGLADNEQFF.

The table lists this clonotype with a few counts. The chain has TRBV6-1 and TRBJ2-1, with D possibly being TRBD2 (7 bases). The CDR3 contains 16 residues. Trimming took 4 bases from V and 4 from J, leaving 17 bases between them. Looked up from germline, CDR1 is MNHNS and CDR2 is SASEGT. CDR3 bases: TGTGCCAGCAGTGCCCCAAGGGGGGGCCAGTACAATGAGCAGTTCTTC. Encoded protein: CASSAPRGGQYNEQFF.

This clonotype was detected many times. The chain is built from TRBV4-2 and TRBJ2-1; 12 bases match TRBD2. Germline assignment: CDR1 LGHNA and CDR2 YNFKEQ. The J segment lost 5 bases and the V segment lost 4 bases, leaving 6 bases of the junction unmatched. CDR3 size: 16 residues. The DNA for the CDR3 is TGTGCCAGCAGCCCGTCTAGCGGGGGGGCCCACAATGAGCAGTTCTTC. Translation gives CASSPSSGGAHNEQFF.

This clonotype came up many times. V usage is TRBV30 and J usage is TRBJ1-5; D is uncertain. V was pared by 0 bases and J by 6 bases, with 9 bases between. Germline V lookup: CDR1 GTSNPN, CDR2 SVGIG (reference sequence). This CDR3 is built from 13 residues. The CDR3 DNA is TGTGCCTGGAGTGTAAAGGGAAGTCAGCCCCAGCATTTT. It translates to CAWSVKGSQPQHF. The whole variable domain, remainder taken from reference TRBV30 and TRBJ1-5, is SQTIHQWPATLVQPVGSPLSLECTVEGTSNPNLYWYRQAAGRGLQLLFYSVGIGQISSEVPQNLSASRPQDRQFILSSKKLLLSDSGFYLCAWSVKGSQPQHFGDGTRLSIL.

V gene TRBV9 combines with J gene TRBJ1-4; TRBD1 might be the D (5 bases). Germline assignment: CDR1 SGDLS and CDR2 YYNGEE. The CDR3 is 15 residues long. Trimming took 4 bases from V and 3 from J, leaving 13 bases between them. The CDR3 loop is CASSPTGGANEKLFF. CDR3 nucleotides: TGTGCCAGCAGCCCAACGGGGGGGGCTAATGAAAAACTGTTTTTT.

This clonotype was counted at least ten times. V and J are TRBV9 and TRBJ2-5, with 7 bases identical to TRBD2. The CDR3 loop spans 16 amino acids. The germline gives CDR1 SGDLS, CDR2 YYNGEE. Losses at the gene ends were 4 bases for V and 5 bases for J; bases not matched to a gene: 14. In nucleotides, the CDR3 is TGTGCCAGCAGCCTATCGGGGCGGGGGTCCGGCGAGACCCAGTACTTC. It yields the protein CASSLSGRGSGETQYF.

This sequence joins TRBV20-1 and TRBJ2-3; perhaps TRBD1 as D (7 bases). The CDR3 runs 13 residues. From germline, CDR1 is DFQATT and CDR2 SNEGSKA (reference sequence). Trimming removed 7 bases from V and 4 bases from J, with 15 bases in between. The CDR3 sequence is CSVAQGGPDTQYF. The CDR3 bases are TGCAGTGTAGCGCAGGGGGGACCAGATACGCAGTATTTT.

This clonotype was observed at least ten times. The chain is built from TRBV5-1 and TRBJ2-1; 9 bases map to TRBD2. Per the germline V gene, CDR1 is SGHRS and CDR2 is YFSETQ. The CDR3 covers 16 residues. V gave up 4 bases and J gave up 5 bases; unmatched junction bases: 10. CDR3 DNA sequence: TGCGCCAGCAGCCTGTCGGGAGCGGGAGGTAACAATGAGCAGTTCTTC. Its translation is CASSLSGAGGNNEQFF.

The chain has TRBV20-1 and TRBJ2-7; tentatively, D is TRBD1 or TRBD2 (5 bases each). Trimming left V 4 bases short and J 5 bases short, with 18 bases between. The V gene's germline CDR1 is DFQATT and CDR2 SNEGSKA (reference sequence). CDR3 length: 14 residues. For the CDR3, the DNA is TGCAGTGCTACCCTTCCCCGGGGCCACGACGAGCAGTACTTC. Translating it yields CSATLPRGHDEQYF.

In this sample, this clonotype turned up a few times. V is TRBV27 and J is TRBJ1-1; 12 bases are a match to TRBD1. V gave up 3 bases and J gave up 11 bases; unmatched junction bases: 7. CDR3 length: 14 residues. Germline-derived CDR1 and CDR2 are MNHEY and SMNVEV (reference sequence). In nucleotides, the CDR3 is TGTGCCAGCAGTTTGGGGACAGGGGGCGCGCCCGCTTTCTTT. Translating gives CASSLGTGGAPAFF.

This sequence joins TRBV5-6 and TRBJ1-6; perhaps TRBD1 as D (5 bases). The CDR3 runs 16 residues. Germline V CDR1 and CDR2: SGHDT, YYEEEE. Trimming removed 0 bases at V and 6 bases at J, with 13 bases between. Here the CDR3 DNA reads TGTGCCAGCAGCTTGGCGGGGGTACCGGGTAATTCACCCCTCCACTTT. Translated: CASSLAGVPGNSPLHF.

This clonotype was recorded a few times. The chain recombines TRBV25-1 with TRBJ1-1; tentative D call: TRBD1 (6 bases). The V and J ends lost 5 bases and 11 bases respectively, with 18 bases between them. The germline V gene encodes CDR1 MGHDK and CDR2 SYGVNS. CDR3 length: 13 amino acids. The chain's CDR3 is CASSPLTGLYAFF. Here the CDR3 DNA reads TGTGCCAGCAGTCCCCTCACAGGGCTGTACGCTTTCTTT.

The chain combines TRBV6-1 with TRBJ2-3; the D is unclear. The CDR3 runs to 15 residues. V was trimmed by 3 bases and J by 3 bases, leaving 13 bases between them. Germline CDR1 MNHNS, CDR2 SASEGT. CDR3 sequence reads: CASSEIFSPTDTQYF. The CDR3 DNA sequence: TGTGCCAGCAGTGAGATATTCAGTCCTACAGATACGCAGTATTTT.

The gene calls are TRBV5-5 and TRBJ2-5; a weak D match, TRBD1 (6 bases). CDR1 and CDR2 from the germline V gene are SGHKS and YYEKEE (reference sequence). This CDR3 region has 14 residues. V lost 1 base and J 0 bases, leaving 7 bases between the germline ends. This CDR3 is CASSLRGYQETQYF. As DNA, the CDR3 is TGTGCCAGCAGCTTGAGGGGGTACCAAGAGACCCAGTACTTC.

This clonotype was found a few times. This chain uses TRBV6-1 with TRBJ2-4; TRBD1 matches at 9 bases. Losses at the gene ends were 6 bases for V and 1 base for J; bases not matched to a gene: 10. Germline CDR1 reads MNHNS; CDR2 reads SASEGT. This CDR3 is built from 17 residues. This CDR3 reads CASRALTGGAAKNIQYF. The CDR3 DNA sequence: TGTGCCAGCAGGGCCCTTACAGGGGGCGCTGCCAAAAACATTCAGTACTTC.

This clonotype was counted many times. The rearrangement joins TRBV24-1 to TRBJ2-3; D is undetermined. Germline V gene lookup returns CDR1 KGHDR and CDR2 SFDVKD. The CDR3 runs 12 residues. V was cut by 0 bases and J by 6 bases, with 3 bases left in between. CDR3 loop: CATSDLADTQYF. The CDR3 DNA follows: TGTGCCACCAGTGATTTGGCGGATACGCAGTATTTT.

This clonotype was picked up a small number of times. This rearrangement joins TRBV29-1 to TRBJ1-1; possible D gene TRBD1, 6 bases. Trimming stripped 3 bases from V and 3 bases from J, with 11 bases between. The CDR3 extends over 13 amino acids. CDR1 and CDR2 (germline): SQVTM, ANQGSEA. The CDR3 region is CSVDQGGHTEAFF. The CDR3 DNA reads TGCAGCGTTGATCAAGGGGGACACACTGAAGCTTTCTTT.

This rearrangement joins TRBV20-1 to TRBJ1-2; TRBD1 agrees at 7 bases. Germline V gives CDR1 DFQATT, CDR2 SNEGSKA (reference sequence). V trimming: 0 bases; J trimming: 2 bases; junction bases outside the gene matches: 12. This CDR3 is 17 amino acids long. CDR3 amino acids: CSARDVVPGGSNYGYTF. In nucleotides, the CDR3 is TGCAGTGCTAGAGATGTAGTACCAGGGGGGTCGAACTATGGCTACACCTTC.

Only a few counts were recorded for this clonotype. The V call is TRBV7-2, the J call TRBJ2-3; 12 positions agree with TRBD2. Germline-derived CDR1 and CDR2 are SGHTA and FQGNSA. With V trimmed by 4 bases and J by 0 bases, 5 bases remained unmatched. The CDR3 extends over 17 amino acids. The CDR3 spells CASSYTSGGTSTDTQYF. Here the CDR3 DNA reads TGTGCCAGCAGCTACACTAGCGGGGGGACTAGCACAGATACGCAGTATTTT.

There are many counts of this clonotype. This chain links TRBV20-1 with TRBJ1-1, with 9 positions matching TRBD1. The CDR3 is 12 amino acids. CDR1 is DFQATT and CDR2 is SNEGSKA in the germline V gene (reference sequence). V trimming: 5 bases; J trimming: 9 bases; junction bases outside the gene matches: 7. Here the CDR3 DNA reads TGCAGTGCTCGGGGACAGGGAGGGCAAGCTTTCTTT. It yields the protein CSARGQGGQAFF.

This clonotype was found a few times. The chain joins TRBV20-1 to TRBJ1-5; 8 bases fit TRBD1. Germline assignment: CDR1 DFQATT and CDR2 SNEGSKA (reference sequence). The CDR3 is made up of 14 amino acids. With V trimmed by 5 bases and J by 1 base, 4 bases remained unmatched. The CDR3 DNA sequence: TGCAGTGCTGCCTGGACAGGGAGCAATCAGCCCCAGCATTTT. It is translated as CSAAWTGSNQPQHF.

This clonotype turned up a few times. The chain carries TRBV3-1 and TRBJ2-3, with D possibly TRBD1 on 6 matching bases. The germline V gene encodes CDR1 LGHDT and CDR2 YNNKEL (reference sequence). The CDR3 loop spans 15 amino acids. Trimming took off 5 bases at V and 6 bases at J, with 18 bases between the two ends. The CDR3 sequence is CASSSAGDITDTQYF. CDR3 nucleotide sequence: TGTGCCAGCAGCTCCGCAGGGGATATCACGGATACGCAGTATTTT.

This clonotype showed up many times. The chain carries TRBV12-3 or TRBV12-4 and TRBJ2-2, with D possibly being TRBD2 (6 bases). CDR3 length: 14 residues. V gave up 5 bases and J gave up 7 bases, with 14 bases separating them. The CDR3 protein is CASSPEGRIGELFF. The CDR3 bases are TGTGCCAGCAGTCCGGAGGGGCGGATCGGGGAGCTGTTTTTT.

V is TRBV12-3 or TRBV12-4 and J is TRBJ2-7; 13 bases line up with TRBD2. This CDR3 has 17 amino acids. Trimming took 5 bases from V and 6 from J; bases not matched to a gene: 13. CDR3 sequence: CASSRTSGRGGLAEQYF. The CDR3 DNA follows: TGTGCCAGCAGTAGGACTAGCGGGAGAGGGGGCCTGGCCGAGCAGTACTTC.

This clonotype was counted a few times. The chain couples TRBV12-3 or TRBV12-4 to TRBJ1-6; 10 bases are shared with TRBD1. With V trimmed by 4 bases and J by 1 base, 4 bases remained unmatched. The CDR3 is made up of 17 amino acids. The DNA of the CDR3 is TGTGCCAGCAGTTCCGGACAGGGGGAATCCTATAATTCACCCCTCCACTTT. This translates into CASSSGQGESYNSPLHF.